This T cell receptor (beta chain) was sequenced during a study of blood T cell repertoires in COVID-19. Study in general: Acute-phase and convalescent COVID-19 samples originated in the United States, Italy and Spain. The cDNA or gDNA used as material had been derived from T cells, B-cell-depleted T cells, or PBMCs.

Original processing methods: For nucleated cells, counts were estimated from reference gene primer amplification. Using immunoSEQ multiplex PCR, the repertoire was profiled, and TCRdb retains in-frame clones only, with some absent. D and trimming were read from the DNA, whereas the V and J calls and clone size are those reported in that table. In the table there are 150,000 to 200,000 clones, 86% of which are singletons. Germline assignment: CDR1 LGHDT and CDR2 YNNKEL (reference sequence). This CDR3 has 14 amino acids. Trimming pared 3 bases from V and 2 bases from J, leaving 10 bases between. The sequenced sample consisted of peripheral blood. This TCR was recovered from a man between 65 and 85 years old with acute or convalescent COVID-19. The rearrangement joins TRBV3-1 (or the pseudogene TRBV3-2) to TRBJ2-5; D perhaps matches TRBD1 (6 bases). Written as DNA, the CDR3 is TGTGCCAGCAGCCAGAGGGACACACAAGAGACCCAGTACTTC. This codes for CASSQRDTQETQYF.